These T cell receptor beta chains were read from a single sample in a study of CD8 T cells in ankylosing spondylitis. Via MiXCR, TCRdb re-called the 5' RACE reads, giving one row per CDR3 protein. The sample includes about 250,000 distinct CDR3 sequences, 20% to 30% seen only once; the top ten take 0.5% to 0.75%. The specimen sequenced was blood, either unsorted or a sorted T cell fraction (not recorded which). Source of these receptors: a male donor with ankylosing spondylitis or in good health (not recorded which). CDR3s include the opening cysteine and the closing phenylalanine or tryptophan. Fields, in order: CDR3 protein, V gene, clone size, J gene, D gene. D genes are given only for firm matches. Only part of the rows carry a size: once, few, many, or a class if the clone is expanded.

CDR3 protein: CSARKGAGEQFF
V gene: TRBV20-1
clone size: few
J gene: TRBJ2-1
D gene: TRBD1

CDR3 protein: CASCQDLTGDYEQYF
V gene: TRBV3-1
clone size: -
J gene: TRBJ2-7
D gene: -

CDR3 protein: CASSPQSGGANYGYTF
V gene: TRBV6-1
clone size: many
J gene: TRBJ1-2
D gene: TRBD1

CDR3 protein: CASSPQLRGTYEQYF
V gene: TRBV12-3/TRBV12-4
clone size: -
J gene: TRBJ2-7
D gene: -

CDR3 protein: CRAGTSQVNEQFF
V gene: TRBV20-1
clone size: many
J gene: TRBJ2-1
D gene: TRBD2

CDR3 protein: CSAHVRGENTYEQYF
V gene: TRBV20-1
clone size: few
J gene: TRBJ2-7
D gene: -

CDR3 protein: CASTTARSSYNEQFF
V gene: TRBV5-5
clone size: -
J gene: TRBJ2-1
D gene: -

CDR3 protein: CASSSDSLGGELFF
V gene: TRBV5-4
clone size: -
J gene: TRBJ2-2
D gene: -

CDR3 protein: CASSVGRDYGYTF
V gene: TRBV9
clone size: many
J gene: TRBJ1-2
D gene: -

CDR3 protein: CATSRVANTEAFF
V gene: TRBV15
clone size: many
J gene: TRBJ1-1
D gene: -

CDR3 protein: CASRAGGDTQYF
V gene: TRBV27
clone size: -
J gene: TRBJ2-3
D gene: TRBD2

CDR3 protein: CASSLAPSGGGSTDTQYF
V gene: TRBV5-1
clone size: few
J gene: TRBJ2-3
D gene: TRBD2

CDR3 protein: CSARNQDRVNTEAFF
V gene: TRBV20-1
clone size: few
J gene: TRBJ1-1
D gene: TRBD1

CDR3 protein: CSAPGTGTDYEQYF
V gene: TRBV20-1
clone size: few
J gene: TRBJ2-7
D gene: TRBD1

CDR3 protein: CASSFGLGPSTDTQYF
V gene: TRBV12-3/TRBV12-4
clone size: -
J gene: TRBJ2-3
D gene: -

CDR3 protein: CATSRGLETQYF
V gene: TRBV15
clone size: many
J gene: TRBJ2-5
D gene: -

CDR3 protein: CASSSGRWGQTQYF
V gene: TRBV12-3/TRBV12-4
clone size: many
J gene: TRBJ2-5
D gene: -

CDR3 protein: CATRASGGSYEQYF
V gene: TRBV15
clone size: -
J gene: TRBJ2-7
D gene: TRBD2

CDR3 protein: CASSKTGNTGELFF
V gene: TRBV12-3/TRBV12-4
clone size: many
J gene: TRBJ2-2
D gene: -

CDR3 protein: CATSDPTGSLHEQFF
V gene: TRBV24-1
clone size: -
J gene: TRBJ2-1
D gene: TRBD1

CDR3 protein: CASSLLTGDEQYF
V gene: TRBV18
clone size: -
J gene: TRBJ2-7
D gene: TRBD1

CDR3 protein: CASSIGTGGYTF
V gene: TRBV21-1
clone size: many
J gene: TRBJ1-2
D gene: -

CDR3 protein: CASSLAYGAGELFF
V gene: TRBV7-2
clone size: many
J gene: TRBJ2-2
D gene: -

CDR3 protein: CASSLEVQETQYF
V gene: TRBV11-2
clone size: many
J gene: TRBJ2-5
D gene: -

CDR3 protein: CSARGFGQGLREQYF
V gene: TRBV20-1
clone size: -
J gene: TRBJ2-7
D gene: TRBD1